The next 19 T cell receptor beta chains were all read from a single sample in a study of blood T cell repertoires in COVID-19. The repertoire was sequenced with immunoSEQ multiplex PCR; TCRdb's copy has only in-frame clones and lacks some. The sample lists 68,000 or so clones; roughly 86% were seen once. Sequenced sample: peripheral blood. The receptors derive from a man aged 50-60 years with acute or convalescent COVID-19.

V is TRBV20-1 and J is TRBJ1-4; TRBD1 agrees at 7 bases. Germline V gives CDR1 DFQATT, CDR2 SNEGSKA (reference sequence). J gave up 8 bases and V 4 bases, and 10 bases lay outside the gene matches. The CDR3 is 14 residues long. This CDR3 reads CSANEEGAREKLFF. CDR3 nucleotide sequence: TGCAGTGCTAATGAGGAGGGGGCTCGGGAAAAACTGTTTTTT.

The CDR3 bases are TGTGCCAGCAGTTCCGGACAGAAGGACGGGACCCAGTACTTC. It translates to CASSSGQKDGTQYF. This chain uses TRBV27 with TRBJ2-5; tentatively, D is TRBD1 (6 bases). The CDR3 covers 14 residues. Trimming shortened V by 4 bases and J by 7 bases, and 16 bases separated the two germline ends. CDR1 is MNHEY, CDR2 SMNVEV, per germline (reference sequence).

This chain links TRBV11-2 with TRBJ1-2; possible D gene TRBD1, 5 bases. Germline loops: CDR1 SGHAT, CDR2 FQNNGV. V was clipped by 5 bases and J by 1 base, with 11 bases between them. This CDR3 has 14 residues. CDR3 sequence reads: CASSPGGGNYGYTF. CDR3 bases: TGTGCCAGCAGCCCCGGGGGTGGTAACTATGGCTACACCTTC.

This chain joins TRBV12-3 or TRBV12-4 and TRBJ1-3; the D gene is possibly TRBD1 (5 bases). This CDR3 is 13 amino acids long. Trimming cost V 3 bases and J 14 bases, with 17 bases left between them. The DNA of the CDR3 is TGTGCCAGCAGTTTTGGGCAGGGTCCCCCCTTATATTTT. Protein product: CASSFGQGPPLYF.

This chain uses TRBV5-4 with TRBJ1-2, with 8 bases matching TRBD1. The V gene's germline CDR1 is SGHNT and CDR2 YYREEE (reference sequence). Trimming removed 4 bases from V and 3 bases from J; junction bases left unmatched: 8. The CDR3 has 15 amino acids. The CDR3: CASSPSRGRDYGYTF. Written as DNA, the CDR3 is TGTGCCAGCAGCCCTTCCAGGGGGCGTGACTATGGCTACACCTTC.

The chain combines TRBV19 with TRBJ1-2; tentative D call: TRBD1 (6 bases). This CDR3 has 15 amino acids. Germline V gene data show CDR1 as LNHDA and CDR2 as SQIVND (reference sequence). The ends were cut back, 3 bases at V and 0 bases at J, with 11 bases in the middle. CDR3 DNA sequence: TGTGCCAGTAGTATTCAACAGGGAGCTAACTATGGCTACACCTTC. Translation: CASSIQQGANYGYTF.

The CDR3 spells CASSPLRPWDEQFF. CDR3 coding DNA: TGTGCCAGCAGCCCCCTGAGGCCGTGGGATGAGCAGTTCTTC. V and J are TRBV13 and TRBJ2-1; D ambiguous. The germline gives CDR1 PRHDT, CDR2 FYEKMQ (reference sequence). Trimming stripped 5 bases from V and 8 bases from J, with 16 bases between. The CDR3 covers 14 residues.

The chain uses TRBV5-8 and TRBJ1-5, with D unclear. The length of the CDR3 is 13 residues. Germline V gives CDR1 SGHTS, CDR2 YDEGEE. V shed 6 bases and J shed 2 bases, with 9 bases lying between them. The CDR3 DNA reads as TGTGCCAGCACCGGTGATGGCAATCAGCCCCAGCATTTT. This translates into CASTGDGNQPQHF.

The J gene is TRBJ1-1, the V gene TRBV19; D remains unclear. The germline gives CDR1 LNHDA, CDR2 SQIVND (reference sequence). V was trimmed by 5 bases and J by 5 bases, leaving 12 bases between them. The CDR3 loop spans 13 amino acids. The DNA for the CDR3 is TGTGCCAGTAGTGTCAAGGGAGATACTGAAGCTTTCTTT. Translation: CASSVKGDTEAFF.

The genes are TRBV9 and TRBJ2-7, with 10 nucleotides matching TRBD1. V trimming: 2 bases; J trimming: 5 bases; junction bases outside the gene matches: 7. The germline V gene has CDR1 SGDLS and CDR2 YYNGEE. This CDR3 is 15 amino acids long. Written as DNA, the CDR3 is TGTGCCAGCAGCGTCTTGGGACAGGGGTCGGACGAGCAGTACTTC. Residues: CASSVLGQGSDEQYF.

This chain joins TRBV6-5 and TRBJ2-7; 9 positions agree with TRBD1. V lost 2 bases and J lost 2; bases outside the gene matches: 4. The CDR3 covers 15 residues. Germline-derived CDR1 and CDR2 are MNHEY and SVGAGI. This CDR3 reads CASSYQGQGPYEQYF. Here the CDR3 DNA reads TGTGCCAGCAGTTACCAGGGACAGGGCCCCTACGAGCAGTACTTC.

The J gene is TRBJ2-7, the V gene TRBV27; D ambiguous. V was pared by 3 bases and J by 1 base, with 10 bases between. This CDR3 spans 14 amino acids. CDR1 and CDR2 from the germline V gene are MNHEY and SMNVEV (reference sequence). The CDR3: CASSFSTFSYEQYF. The CDR3 DNA is TGTGCCAGCAGTTTTTCGACTTTTTCCTACGAGCAGTACTTC.

The chain combines TRBV6-5 with TRBJ2-7; 9 positions match TRBD1. Germline V gene lookup returns CDR1 MNHEY and CDR2 SVGAGI. The CDR3 is made up of 14 amino acids. V shed 5 bases, J shed 0 bases, and the junction held 2 bases outside the gene matches. In DNA form, the CDR3 reads TGTGCCAGCAGTAAGGACAGGGGCTCCTACGAGCAGTACTTC. Encoded protein: CASSKDRGSYEQYF.

This sequence joins TRBV30 and TRBJ1-2; tentative D call: TRBD1 (5 bases). In germline, CDR1 is GTSNPN, CDR2 SVGIG (reference sequence). The CDR3 length is 13 residues. V was clipped by 4 bases and J by 3 bases, with 12 bases between them. The CDR3: CAWMWGGDYGYTF. In DNA form, the CDR3 reads TGTGCCTGGATGTGGGGAGGGGACTATGGCTACACCTTC. Complete variable domain (other parts from reference TRBV30 and TRBJ1-2): SQTIHQWPATLVQPVGSPLSLECTVEGTSNPNLYWYRQAAGRGLQLLFYSVGIGQISSEVPQNLSASRPQDRQFILSSKKLLLSDSGFYLCAWMWGGDYGYTFGSGTRLTVV.

The V and J genes are TRBV7-6 and TRBJ2-3, with a tentative D call TRBD1 (7 bases). The CDR3 length is 15 residues. Germline values: CDR1 SGHVS, CDR2 FNYEAQ. Trimming removed 3 bases at V and 0 bases at J, with 10 bases between. In DNA form, the CDR3 reads TGTGCCAGCAGCTTGGCGGGACAGAGCACAGATACGCAGTATTTT. Its translation is CASSLAGQSTDTQYF.

The chain is built from TRBV15 and TRBJ1-6; no firm D call. The CDR3 covers 16 residues. The germline V gene has CDR1 LNHNV and CDR2 YYDKDF (reference sequence). The V and J ends lost 5 bases and 6 bases respectively, with 17 bases between them. CDR3 in amino acids: CATSAGSGIGNSPLHF. CDR3 sequence (DNA): TGTGCCACCAGCGCAGGCTCCGGGATCGGTAATTCACCCCTCCACTTT.

The chain couples TRBV6-5 to TRBJ1-5; D perhaps matches TRBD1 (6 bases). The germline V and J ends were trimmed by 7 bases and 8 bases, with 21 bases remaining between them. CDR1 MNHEY and CDR2 SVGAGI come from the germline V gene. The CDR3 has 15 amino acids. The CDR3 bases are TGTGCCAGCATTAAGGACAGAGGATTTTTCGAGCCCCAGCATTTT. Its protein is CASIKDRGFFEPQHF.

This clone occurred a few times. This chain links TRBV4-1 with TRBJ2-3; no firm D call. The germline V gene encodes CDR1 MGHRA and CDR2 YSYEKL. The V and J ends lost 6 bases and 5 bases respectively, with 12 bases between them. This CDR3 contains 13 residues. The DNA of the CDR3 is TGCGCCAGCAGACCCGTGCTAGGAGATACGCAGTATTTT. Its protein is CASRPVLGDTQYF.

CDR3 sequence: CASSLEQGRATEAFF. In nucleotides, the CDR3 is TGCGCCAGCAGCTTGGAACAGGGGCGGGCCACTGAAGCTTTCTTT. This chain joins TRBV5-1 and TRBJ1-1; 7 positions match TRBD1. CDR3 length: 15 residues. Trimming cost V 0 bases and J 4 bases; bases outside gene matches: 6. Looked up from germline, CDR1 is SGHRS and CDR2 is YFSETQ.